This T cell receptor (beta chain) emerged from a study of T cell repertoires in cytomegalovirus infection. Overall study: It was the public TCR beta signatures that indicated both CMV infection and matching HLA type. General study results and limits: CMV-specific HLA-C-restricted TCR beta clonotypes dominated the ex vivo response. Carriage of CMV together with the relevant HLA was identifiable through cumulative public TCR beta family frequency.

Using its own MiXCR run on the reads, TCRdb lists one record per CDR3 protein. The top ten hold around 4% of the sample, which has approximately 320,000 distinct CDR3 sequences, 9% to 9.5% seen once. Remarks on this clonotype: Its specificity is not known.

Looked up from germline, CDR1 is MNHEY and CDR2 is SVGEGT. V was pared by 4 bases and J by 3 bases, with 9 bases between. This CDR3 has 13 residues. This TCR derives from a human donor in good health (CMV status not recorded). Some clones in this sample may be carry-over from other donors' samples. The chain links TRBV6-2 or TRBV6-3 to TRBJ2-5; TRBD1 or TRBD2 may be the D gene (5 bases each). The sequenced sample consisted of PBMCs. DNA for the CDR3: TGTGCCAGCAGTTCGGGACCGAAAGAGACCCAGTACTTC. Translated, it gives CASSSGPKETQYF.